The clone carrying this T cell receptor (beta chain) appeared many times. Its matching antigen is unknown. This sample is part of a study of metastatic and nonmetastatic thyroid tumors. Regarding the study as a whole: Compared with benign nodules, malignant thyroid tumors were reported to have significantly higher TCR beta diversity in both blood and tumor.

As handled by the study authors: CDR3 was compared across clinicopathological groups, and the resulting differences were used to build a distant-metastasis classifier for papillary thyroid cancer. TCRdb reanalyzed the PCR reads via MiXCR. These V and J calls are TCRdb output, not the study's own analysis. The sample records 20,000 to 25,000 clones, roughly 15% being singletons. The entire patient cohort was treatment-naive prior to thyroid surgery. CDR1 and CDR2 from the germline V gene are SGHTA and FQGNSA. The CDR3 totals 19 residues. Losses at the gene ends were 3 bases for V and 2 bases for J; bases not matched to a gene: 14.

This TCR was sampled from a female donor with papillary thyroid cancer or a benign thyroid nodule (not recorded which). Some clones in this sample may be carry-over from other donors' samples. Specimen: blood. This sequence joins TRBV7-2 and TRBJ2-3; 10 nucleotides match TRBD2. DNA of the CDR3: TGTGCCAGCAGCTTCCGGGGCAGCAAACTAGCGGGATTCACAGATACGCAGTATTTT. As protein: CASSFRGSKLAGFTDTQYF.